This TCR beta chain was identified during a study of CD8+ T cells in alopecia areata. Findings of the study overall: Lesional scalp exceeded normal scalp in clonality, especially in alopecia totalis/universalis.

With V trimmed by 4 bases and J by 5 bases, 2 bases remained unmatched. Germline CDR1 reads SQVTM; CDR2 reads ANQGSEA. CDR3 size: 12 residues. Sequencing relied on a cDNA template that was reverse transcribed from extracted RNA. This table comes from immunoSEQ multiplex PCR, and its TCRdb copy is limited to in-frame clones, with some not included. The sample holds some 200,000 clones, 56% seen once. This clone showed up just once. What it recognizes is unknown. The V call is TRBV29-1, the J call TRBJ2-1; 7 nucleotides match TRBD1. Sequencing was carried out using CD8+ T cells sorted from blood. This clonotype was obtained from a human donor in good health. The CDR3 region has the DNA TGCAGCGTTGGACAGGGTAACAATGAGCAGTTCTTC. It yields the protein CSVGQGNNEQFF.